This is a list of T cell receptor beta chains from one sample in a study of cytomegalovirus exposure and HLA in healthy donors. Profiled with immunoSEQ multiplex PCR; TCRdb holds only in-frame clones, not every one. Counted here are around 150,000 clones, 76% occurring once; the ten biggest clones make up approximately 4%. The sample consisted of PBMCs. All receptors derive from a man between 18 and 35 years old in good health and CMV-seronegative. Each CDR3 is given with its conserved first and last residue. The D gene is left open where the match is weak. Clone sizes are given selectively: once, few, many, or a class where the clone is expanded.

d_gene	abundance	v_gene	j_gene	CDR3aa	CDR3nt
TRBD1	once	TRBV10-3	TRBJ2-7	CAIRRDRDHEQYF	TGTGCCATCCGCCGGGACAGGGACCACGAGCAGTACTTC
.	few	TRBV6-4	TRBJ1-2	CASSTGAGRYTF	TGTGCCAGCAGTACTGGCGCAGGTCGCTACACCTTC
TRBD1	few	TRBV19	TRBJ1-5	CASSIGRTGKGMNQPQHF	TGTGCCAGTAGTATAGGGAGGACAGGGAAAGGGATGAATCAGCCCCAGCATTTT
.	few	TRBV4-1	TRBJ2-2	CASSQGTSSRTGELFF	TGCGCCAGCAGCCAAGGTACTAGCTCTCGCACCGGGGAGCTGTTTTTT
.	.	TRBV7-9	TRBJ1-4	CASSLKGANEKLFF	TGTGCCAGCAGCTTAAAGGGAGCTAATGAAAAACTGTTTTTT
.	few	TRBV11-1	TRBJ1-1	CASSFRKNTEAFF	TGTGCCAGCAGCTTCCGTAAGAACACTGAAGCTTTCTTT
.	.	TRBV21-1	TRBJ2-3	CASSNNVGDSTDTQYF	TGTGCCAGCAGCAATAACGTTGGAGACAGCACAGATACGCAGTATTTT
.	few	TRBV6-5	TRBJ2-1	CASSTKWHNEQFF	TGTGCCAGCAGTACGAAGTGGCACAATGAGCAGTTCTTC
.	.	TRBV5-1	TRBJ2-5	CASSPEIPRETQYF	TGCGCCAGCAGCCCGGAGATTCCCCGGGAGACCCAGTACTTC
.	.	TRBV5-1	TRBJ1-1	CASSTSGGWTEAFF	TGCGCCAGCAGCACCTCGGGAGGCTGGACTGAAGCTTTCTTT
TRBD2	.	TRBV5-4	TRBJ2-3	CASSLLLAGEDTQYF	TGTGCCAGCAGCTTGCTGCTAGCGGGAGAAGATACGCAGTATTTT
TRBD2	.	TRBV4-1	TRBJ2-1	CASSQGGLAGTMSSAGQFF	TGCGCCAGCAGCCAAGGGGGACTAGCGGGGACAATGAGCAGTGCCGGGCAGTTCTTC
TRBD1	.	TRBV2	TRBJ1-4	CASTRQGGVNEKLFF	TGTGCCAGCACGAGACAGGGGGGCGTTAACGAAAAACTGTTTTTT
TRBD1	.	TRBV6-5	TRBJ2-1	CASSPTGVKSNEQFF	TGTGCCAGCAGCCCGACAGGGGTAAAGTCCAATGAGCAGTTCTTC
.	few	TRBV18	TRBJ2-5	CASSPTQETQYF	TGTGCCAGCTCACCGACTCAAGAGACCCAGTACTTC
TRBD1	.	TRBV2	TRBJ2-5	CASSQTGGQETQYF	TGTGCCAGCAGTCAAACAGGGGGCCAAGAGACCCAGTACTTC
TRBD1	.	TRBV5-1	TRBJ2-2	CASSFDRVTGELFF	TGCGCCAGCAGCTTCGACAGGGTGACCGGGGAGCTGTTTTTT
.	.	TRBV28	TRBJ2-2	CASSFLLANTGELFF	TGTGCCAGCAGTTTTCTACTAGCGAACACCGGGGAGCTGTTTTTT
TRBD1	.	TRBV2	TRBJ2-3	CASRKQGASTDTQYF	TGTGCCAGCAGGAAACAGGGGGCCAGCACAGATACGCAGTATTTT
TRBD2	.	TRBV30	TRBJ2-5	CAWSELAGVGPETQYF	TGTGCCTGGAGTGAGCTAGCGGGAGTAGGTCCCGAGACCCAGTACTTC
.	.	TRBV28	TRBJ1-4	CASSSGGATNEKLFF	TGTGCCAGCAGTTCGGGGGGGGCAACTAATGAAAAACTGTTTTTT
TRBD1	.	TRBV6-5	TRBJ1-4	CASSPWTGDNEKLFF	TGTGCCAGCAGTCCCTGGACAGGCGATAATGAAAAACTGTTTTTT
TRBD1	.	TRBV27	TRBJ1-5	CASSTRTGQPQHF	TGTGCCAGCAGTACCCGGACAGGGCAGCCCCAGCATTTT
.	.	TRBV28	TRBJ1-5	CASSLGTGNSNQPQHF	TGTGCCAGCAGTTTAGGCACAGGAAATAGCAATCAGCCCCAGCATTTT
.	.	TRBV10-1	TRBJ2-7	CASSDRGTNSYEQYF	TGCGCCAGCAGTGATAGGGGGACCAACTCCTACGAGCAGTACTTC
.	.	TRBV5-1	TRBJ2-2	CASSFLQFSGELFF	TGCGCCAGCAGCTTTTTACAGTTCTCCGGGGAGCTGTTTTTT
.	.	TRBV5-4	TRBJ1-3	CASSSRLSGNTIYF	TGTGCCAGCAGCTCGCGGCTATCTGGAAACACCATATATTTT
.	.	TRBV5-1	TRBJ1-6	CASSPGGVTVNSPLHF	TGCGCCAGCAGCCCCGGCGGGGTAACAGTTAATTCACCCCTCCACTTT
TRBD1	.	TRBV10-1	TRBJ2-2	CASSGGTGGTTGELFF	TGCGCCAGCAGTGGCGGGACAGGGGGAACTACCGGGGAGCTGTTTTTT
TRBD2	.	TRBV7-2	TRBJ2-5	CASSLVEGLAGSQYF	TGTGCCAGCAGCTTAGTAGAAGGACTAGCGGGGTCCCAGTACTTC
.	.	TRBV2	TRBJ2-1	CASSESTGSNEQFF	TGTGCCAGCAGTGAATCCACAGGGAGCAATGAGCAGTTCTTC
.	few	TRBV28	TRBJ1-1	CASSLYRVSTTFF	TGTGCCAGCAGCCTCTATCGGGTATCTACGACTTTCTTT
TRBD1	.	TRBV30	TRBJ1-5	CAWSEGTGGNQPQHF	TGTGCCTGGAGTGAGGGAACAGGGGGAAATCAGCCCCAGCATTTT
TRBD1	.	TRBV5-1	TRBJ1-1	CASSLEGQGFTEAFF	TGCGCCAGCAGCTTGGAGGGACAGGGGTTTACTGAAGCTTTCTTT
.	.	TRBV28	TRBJ2-2	CASSLAGARNTGELFF	TGTGCCAGCAGTTTAGCAGGGGCCCGGAACACCGGGGAGCTGTTTTTT
TRBD1	.	TRBV30	TRBJ1-1	CAGTGGLVNTEAFF	TGTGCCGGCACAGGGGGCCTTGTGAACACTGAAGCTTTCTTT
.	.	TRBV6-5	TRBJ2-7	CASRRDNSYSYEQYF	TGTGCCAGCAGGAGGGACAACTCCTACTCCTACGAGCAGTACTTC
TRBD1	.	TRBV30	TRBJ1-1	CAWVGRQGNTEAFF	TGTGCCTGGGTGGGACGACAGGGGAACACTGAAGCTTTCTTT
.	.	TRBV30	TRBJ2-2	CASYSGTNTGELFF	TGTGCCTCATATAGCGGAACGAACACCGGGGAGCTGTTTTTT
.	.	TRBV29-1	TRBJ1-5	CSVAQGGSSNQPQHF	TGCAGCGTAGCCCAAGGAGGGAGTAGCAATCAGCCCCAGCATTTT
.	.	TRBV4-2	TRBJ2-7	CASSQGPGGNYEQYF	TGTGCCAGCAGCCAAGGGCCTGGCGGGAACTACGAGCAGTACTTC